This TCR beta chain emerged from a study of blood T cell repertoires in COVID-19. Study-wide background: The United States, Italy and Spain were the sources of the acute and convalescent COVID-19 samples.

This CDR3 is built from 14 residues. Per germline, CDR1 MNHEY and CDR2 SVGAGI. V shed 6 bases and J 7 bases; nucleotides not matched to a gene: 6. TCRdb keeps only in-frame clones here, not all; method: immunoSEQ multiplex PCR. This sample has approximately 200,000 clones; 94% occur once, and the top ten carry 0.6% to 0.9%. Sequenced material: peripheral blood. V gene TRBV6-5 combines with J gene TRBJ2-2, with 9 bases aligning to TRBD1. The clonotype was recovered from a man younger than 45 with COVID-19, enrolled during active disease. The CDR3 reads CASRRTGEIGELFF. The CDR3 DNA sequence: TGTGCCAGCAGGAGGACAGGGGAGATCGGGGAGCTGTTTTTT.